This TCR beta chain was sequenced during a study of T cells in Graves' hyperthyroidism and ophthalmopathy. Study conclusions and caveats: A 13 V-J model separated ophthalmopathy from stable hyperthyroidism. Most expanded thyroid clonotypes above 0.001 also appeared in blood.

It was RNA transcripts that yielded the amplified TCR beta CDR3 regions. First-round RT-PCR with HTBI primers amplified the TCR CDR3 region. TCRdb recomputed calls from the multiplex PCR reads with MiXCR, one row per CDR3 protein. The sample lists about half a million distinct CDR3 sequences, less than 25% occurring once. Turning to this clonotype: Its antigen remains unknown.

Patients counted as stable if ophthalmopathy did not develop within 18 months. Extraction of PBMCs used roughly 9.4 ml of fresh peripheral blood. The CDR3 sequence is 11 residues long. The V gene's germline CDR1 is SGHVS and CDR2 FQNEAQ. Deletions cut 5 bases from V and 9 bases from J, with 8 bases between. Material for sequencing was blood. The chain recombines TRBV7-8 with TRBJ1-5; no reliable D call. The clonotype was recovered from a man between 18 and 35 years old with Graves' hyperthyroidism. This CDR3 is CASSNSGPQHF. In DNA form, the CDR3 reads TGTGCCAGCAGCAACAGCGGGCCCCAGCATTTT.